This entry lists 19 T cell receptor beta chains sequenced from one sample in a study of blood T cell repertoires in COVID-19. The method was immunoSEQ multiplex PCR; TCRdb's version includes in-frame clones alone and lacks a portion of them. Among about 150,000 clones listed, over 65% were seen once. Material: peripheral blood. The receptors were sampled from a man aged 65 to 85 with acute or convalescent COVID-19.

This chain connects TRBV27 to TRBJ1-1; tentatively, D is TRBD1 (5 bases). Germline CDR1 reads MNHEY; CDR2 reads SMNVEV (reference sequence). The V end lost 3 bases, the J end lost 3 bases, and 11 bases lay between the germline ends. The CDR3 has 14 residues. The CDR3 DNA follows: TGTGCCAGCAGTTTTTTAGTAGGGGACACTGAAGCTTTCTTT. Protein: CASSFLVGDTEAFF.

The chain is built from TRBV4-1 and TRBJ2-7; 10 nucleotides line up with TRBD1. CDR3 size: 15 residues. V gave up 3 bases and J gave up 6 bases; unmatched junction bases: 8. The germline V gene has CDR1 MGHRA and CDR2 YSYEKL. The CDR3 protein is CASSHPGQGYSEQYF. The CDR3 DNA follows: TGCGCCAGCAGCCACCCGGGACAGGGGTATTCCGAGCAGTACTTC.

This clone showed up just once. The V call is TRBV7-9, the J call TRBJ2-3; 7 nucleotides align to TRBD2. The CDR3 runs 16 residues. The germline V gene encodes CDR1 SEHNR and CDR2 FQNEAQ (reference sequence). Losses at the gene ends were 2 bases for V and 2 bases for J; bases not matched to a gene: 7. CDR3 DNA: TGTGCCAGCAGCTTAAGGGCGGGAGTTCCCACAGATACGCAGTATTTT. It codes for CASSLRAGVPTDTQYF.

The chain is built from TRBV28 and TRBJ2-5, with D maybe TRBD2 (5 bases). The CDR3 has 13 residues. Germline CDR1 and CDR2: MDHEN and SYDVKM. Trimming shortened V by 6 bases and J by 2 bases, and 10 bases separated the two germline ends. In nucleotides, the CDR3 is TGTGCCAGCAGGCAACCGGGGCAAGAGACCCAGTACTTC. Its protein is CASRQPGQETQYF.

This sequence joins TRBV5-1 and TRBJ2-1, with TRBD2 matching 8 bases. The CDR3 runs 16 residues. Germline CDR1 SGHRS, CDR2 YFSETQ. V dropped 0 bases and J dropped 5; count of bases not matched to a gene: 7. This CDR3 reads CASSLVASGLDNEQFF. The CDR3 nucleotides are TGCGCCAGCAGCTTGGTGGCTAGCGGGCTAGACAATGAGCAGTTCTTC.

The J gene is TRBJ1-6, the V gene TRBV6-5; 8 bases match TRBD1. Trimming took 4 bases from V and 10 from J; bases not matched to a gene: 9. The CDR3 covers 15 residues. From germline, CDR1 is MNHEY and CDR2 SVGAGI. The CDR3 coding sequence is TGTGCCAGCAGTTTCGGTAGACAGGGGACATCACCCCTCCACTTT. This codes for CASSFGRQGTSPLHF.

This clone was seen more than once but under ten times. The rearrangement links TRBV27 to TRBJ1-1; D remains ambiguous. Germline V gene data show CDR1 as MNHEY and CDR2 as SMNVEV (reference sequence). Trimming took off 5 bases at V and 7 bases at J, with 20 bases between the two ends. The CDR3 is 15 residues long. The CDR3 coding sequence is TGTGCCAGCAGTCCACCCAATTATCGAAGACTTGAAGCTTTCTTT. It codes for CASSPPNYRRLEAFF.

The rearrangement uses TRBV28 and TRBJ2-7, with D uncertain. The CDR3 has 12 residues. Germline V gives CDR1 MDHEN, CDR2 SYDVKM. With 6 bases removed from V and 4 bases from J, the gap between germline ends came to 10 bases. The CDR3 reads CASRAYGYEQYF. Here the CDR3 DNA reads TGTGCCAGCAGAGCATATGGTTACGAGCAGTACTTC.

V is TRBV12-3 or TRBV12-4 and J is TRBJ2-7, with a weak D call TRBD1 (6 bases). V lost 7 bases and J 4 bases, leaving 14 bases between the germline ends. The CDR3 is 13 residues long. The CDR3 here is CASTQGQLYEQYF. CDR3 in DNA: TGTGCCAGCACTCAGGGGCAGCTTTACGAGCAGTACTTC.

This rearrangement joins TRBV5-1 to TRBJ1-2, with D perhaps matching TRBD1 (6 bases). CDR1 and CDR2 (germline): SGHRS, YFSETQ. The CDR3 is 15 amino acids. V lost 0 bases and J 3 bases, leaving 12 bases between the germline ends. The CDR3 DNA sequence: TGCGCCAGCAGCTTGGTGGGGGCAGGGGACTATGGCTACACCTTC. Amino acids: CASSLVGAGDYGYTF.

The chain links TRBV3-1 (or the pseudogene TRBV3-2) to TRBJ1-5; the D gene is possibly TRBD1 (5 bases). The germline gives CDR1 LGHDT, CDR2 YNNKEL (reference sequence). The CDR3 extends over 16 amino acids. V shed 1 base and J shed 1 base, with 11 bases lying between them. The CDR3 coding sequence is TGTGCCAGCAGCCAAGGAGGAGGGGTAAGCAATCAGCCCCAGCATTTT. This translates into CASSQGGGVSNQPQHF.

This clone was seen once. In DNA form, the CDR3 reads TGTGCCAGCAGTGAATTGGCAGTTGAAGAGACCCAGTACTTC. Translated, it gives CASSELAVEETQYF. The chain combines TRBV2 with TRBJ2-5, with D uncertain. The CDR3 is 14 amino acids. Germline-derived CDR1 and CDR2 are SNHLY and FYNNEI. Trimming removed 2 bases from V and 3 bases from J, with 10 bases in between.

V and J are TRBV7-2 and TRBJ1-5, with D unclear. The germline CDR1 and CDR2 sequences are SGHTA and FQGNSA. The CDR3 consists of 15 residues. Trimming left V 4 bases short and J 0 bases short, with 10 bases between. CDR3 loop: CASSSAPYSNQPQHF. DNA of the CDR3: TGTGCCAGCAGCTCAGCTCCGTATAGCAATCAGCCCCAGCATTTT.

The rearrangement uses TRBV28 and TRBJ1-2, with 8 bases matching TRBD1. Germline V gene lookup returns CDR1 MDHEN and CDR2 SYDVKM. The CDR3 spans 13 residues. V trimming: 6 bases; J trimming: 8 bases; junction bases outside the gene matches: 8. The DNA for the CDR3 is TGTGCCAGCAGGAGTCAGGGGGCCTGGGGCTACACCTTC. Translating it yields CASRSQGAWGYTF.

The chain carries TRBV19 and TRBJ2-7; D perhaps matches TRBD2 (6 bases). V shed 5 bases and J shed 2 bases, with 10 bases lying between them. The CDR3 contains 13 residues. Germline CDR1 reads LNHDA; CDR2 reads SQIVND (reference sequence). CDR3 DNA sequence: TGTGCCAGTAGTGGGCGGGGAACCTACGAGCAGTACTTC. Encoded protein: CASSGRGTYEQYF.

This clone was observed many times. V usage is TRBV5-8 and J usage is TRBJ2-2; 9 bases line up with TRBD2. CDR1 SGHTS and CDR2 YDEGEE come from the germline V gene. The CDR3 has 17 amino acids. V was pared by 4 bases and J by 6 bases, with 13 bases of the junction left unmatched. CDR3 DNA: TGTGCCAGCAGCGGCCGGCTGAAGGCGGGAGGGTCCGGGGAGCTGTTTTTT. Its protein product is CASSGRLKAGGSGELFF.

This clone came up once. The DNA of the CDR3 is TGTGCCAGCAGCCCCGAAGGACTCAACACCGGGGAGCTGTTTTTT. Translation gives CASSPEGLNTGELFF. This chain connects TRBV4-2 to TRBJ2-2, with D perhaps matching TRBD2 (5 bases). The V end was cut by 4 bases, the J end by 2 bases, with 11 bases between. The CDR3 loop spans 15 amino acids. Looked up from germline, CDR1 is LGHNA and CDR2 is YNFKEQ.

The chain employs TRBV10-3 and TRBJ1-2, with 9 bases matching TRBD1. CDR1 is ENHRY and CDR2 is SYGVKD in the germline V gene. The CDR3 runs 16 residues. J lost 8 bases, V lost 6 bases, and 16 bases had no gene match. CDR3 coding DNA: TGTGCCATCAGCCCGTCCCAAGGACAGGGGCACCAGGGCTACACCTTC. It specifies CAISPSQGQGHQGYTF.

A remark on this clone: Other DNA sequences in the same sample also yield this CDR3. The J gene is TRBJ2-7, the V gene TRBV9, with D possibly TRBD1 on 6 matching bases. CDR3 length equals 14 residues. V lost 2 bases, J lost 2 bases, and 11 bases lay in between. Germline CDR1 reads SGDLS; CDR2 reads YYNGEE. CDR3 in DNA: TGTGCCAGCAGCGTGGGGGCAGGAACCTACGAGCAGTACTTC. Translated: CASSVGAGTYEQYF.